The rows below give T cell receptor beta chains drawn from one sample of a study of cytotoxic CD8 clonotypes in ibrutinib-treated CLL. Measured with immunoSEQ multiplex PCR; TCRdb has only the in-frame clones, and not every one. The top ten hold 5.9% of the sample, which has 200,000 or so clones, over 65% seen once. This specimen consisted of PBMCs, obtained after 12 months of ibrutinib treatment. The receptors were gathered from a human donor with chronic lymphocytic leukemia. CDR3s include the opening cysteine and the closing phenylalanine or tryptophan. D genes are given only for firm matches. Size values are once, few and many counts, or a class for expanded clones, and some rows have none.

D gene: TRBD1
V gene: TRBV2
clone size: .
J gene: TRBJ2-7
CDR3 protein: CASTEQTGTGYEQYF
CDR3 DNA: TGTGCCAGCACCGAACAAACCGGGACAGGCTACGAGCAGTACTTC

D gene: .
V gene: TRBV6-6
clone size: .
J gene: TRBJ1-5
CDR3 protein: CASSYGMNQPQHF
CDR3 DNA: TGTGCCAGCAGTTACGGTATGAATCAGCCCCAGCATTTT

D gene: .
V gene: TRBV19
clone size: once
J gene: TRBJ1-5
CDR3 protein: CASSIPGIGNQPQHF
CDR3 DNA: TGTGCCAGTAGTATCCCCGGAATAGGCAATCAGCCCCAGCATTTT

D gene: TRBD1
V gene: TRBV5-1
clone size: .
J gene: TRBJ1-2
CDR3 protein: CASSVLLTGQNGYTF
CDR3 DNA: TGCGCCAGCAGCGTACTCCTCACGGGACAGAATGGCTACACCTTC

D gene: .
V gene: TRBV15
clone size: .
J gene: TRBJ1-3
CDR3 protein: CATSRDTGGNTIYF
CDR3 DNA: TGTGCCACCAGCAGAGACACCGGAGGAAACACCATATATTTT

D gene: .
V gene: TRBV4-1
clone size: .
J gene: TRBJ2-3
CDR3 protein: CASSLRMATDTQYF
CDR3 DNA: TGCGCCAGCAGCCTGAGAATGGCCACAGATACGCAGTATTTT

D gene: .
V gene: TRBV11-2
clone size: .
J gene: TRBJ2-4
CDR3 protein: CASSLGRTKNIQYF
CDR3 DNA: TGTGCCAGCAGCTTAGGCAGGACCAAAAACATTCAGTACTTC

D gene: .
V gene: TRBV9
clone size: .
J gene: TRBJ1-2
CDR3 protein: CASSVGVDVGYGYTF
CDR3 DNA: TGTGCCAGCAGCGTAGGGGTAGATGTGGGTTATGGCTACACCTTC

D gene: .
V gene: TRBV27
clone size: .
J gene: TRBJ2-3
CDR3 protein: CASSFSRSTDTQYF
CDR3 DNA: TGTGCCAGCAGTTTTTCCAGAAGCACAGATACGCAGTATTTT

D gene: TRBD2
V gene: TRBV2
clone size: few
J gene: TRBJ2-7
CDR3 protein: CASRTGTRTYEQYF
CDR3 DNA: TGTGCCAGCAGAACCGGGACTAGAACCTACGAGCAGTACTTC